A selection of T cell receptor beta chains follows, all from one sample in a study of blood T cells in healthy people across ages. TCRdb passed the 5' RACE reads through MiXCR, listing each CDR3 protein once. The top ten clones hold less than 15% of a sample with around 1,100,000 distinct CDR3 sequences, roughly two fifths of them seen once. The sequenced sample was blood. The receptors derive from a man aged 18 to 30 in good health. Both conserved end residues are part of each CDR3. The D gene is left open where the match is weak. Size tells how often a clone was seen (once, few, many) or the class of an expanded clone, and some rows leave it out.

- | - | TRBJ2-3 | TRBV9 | CASSAIRVTDTQYF | TGTGCCAGCAGCGCAATCAGGGTTACAGATACGCAGTATTTT
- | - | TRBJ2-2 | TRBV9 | CASSEGSGGNTGELFF | TGTGCCAGCAGTGAGGGTTCCGGGGGGAACACCGGGGAGCTGTTTTTT
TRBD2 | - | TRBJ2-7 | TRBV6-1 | CASSQGLAGDFSYEQYF | TGTGCCAGCAGCCAGGGACTAGCGGGGGACTTCTCCTACGAGCAGTACTTC
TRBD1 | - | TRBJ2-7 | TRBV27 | CASRPFAGQGYEQYF | TGTGCCAGCAGGCCTTTCGCGGGACAGGGTTACGAGCAGTACTTC
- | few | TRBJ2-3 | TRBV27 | CASSLVHTDTQYF | TGTGCCAGCAGTTTGGTCCACACAGATACGCAGTATTTT
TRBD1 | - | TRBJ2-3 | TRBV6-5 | CASSKPSDRSTDTQYF | TGTGCCAGCAGTAAACCATCGGACAGGAGCACAGATACGCAGTATTTT
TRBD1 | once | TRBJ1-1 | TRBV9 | CASSVGTGLVNTEAFF | TGTGCCAGCAGCGTAGGGACAGGGTTGGTGAACACTGAAGCTTTCTTT
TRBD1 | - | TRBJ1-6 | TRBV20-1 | CSASGDRGSPLHF | TGCAGTGCTAGTGGGGACAGGGGGTCACCCCTCCACTTT
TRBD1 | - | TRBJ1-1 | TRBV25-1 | CASSPTGQGITEAFF | TGTGCCAGCAGCCCGACAGGACAGGGGATCACTGAAGCTTTCTTT
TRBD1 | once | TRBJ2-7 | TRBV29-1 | CSVEDLTGEAYEQYF | TGCAGCGTTGAAGATCTGACAGGGGAAGCTTACGAGCAGTACTTC
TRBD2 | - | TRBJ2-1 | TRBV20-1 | CSATVQRGIHNEQFF | TGCAGTGCTACCGTCCAGCGGGGGATTCACAATGAGCAGTTCTTC
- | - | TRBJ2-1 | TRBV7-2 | CASSPMAGVYNEQFF | TGTGCCAGCAGCCCAATGGCAGGGGTCTACAATGAGCAGTTCTTC
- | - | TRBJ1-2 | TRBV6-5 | CASTPRGHGGSYGYTF | TGTGCCAGCACCCCTCGGGGGCACGGAGGAAGCTATGGCTACACCTTC
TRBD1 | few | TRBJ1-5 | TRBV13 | CASSKQTGGNQPQHF | TGTGCCAGCAGCAAACAGACAGGGGGAAATCAGCCCCAGCATTTT
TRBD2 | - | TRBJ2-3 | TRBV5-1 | CASSTSGGAEDTQYF | TGCGCCAGCAGTACTAGCGGGGGGGCCGAAGATACGCAGTATTTT
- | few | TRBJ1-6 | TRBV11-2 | CASSLVGANSPLHF | TGTGCCAGCAGCTTAGTAGGCGCAAATTCACCCCTCCACTTT
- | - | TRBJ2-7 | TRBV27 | CASRLTGFYEQYF | TGTGCCAGCAGACTGACGGGATTCTACGAGCAGTACTTC
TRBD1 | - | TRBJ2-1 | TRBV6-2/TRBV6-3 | CASSRDRILNNEQFF | TGTGCCAGCAGTCGGGACAGGATCCTCAACAATGAGCAGTTCTTC
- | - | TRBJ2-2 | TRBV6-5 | CASSHEGQLFF | TGTGCCAGCAGCCACGAGGGCCAGCTGTTTTTT
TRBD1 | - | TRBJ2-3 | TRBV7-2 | CASSTRGRDTQYF | TGTGCCAGCAGCACCAGGGGGCGGGATACGCAGTATTTT
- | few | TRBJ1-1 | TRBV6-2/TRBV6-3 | CASRGGGKKNTEAFF | TGTGCCAGCAGGGGCGGGGGGAAGAAGAACACTGAAGCTTTCTTT
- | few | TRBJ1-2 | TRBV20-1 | CSAKGGLGLDGYTF | TGCAGTGCTAAAGGGGGGCTGGGGCTGGATGGCTACACCTTC
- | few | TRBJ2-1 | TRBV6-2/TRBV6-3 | CASSPGGRKIRQFF | TGTGCCAGCAGTCCCGGGGGTAGGAAGATTCGGCAGTTCTTC
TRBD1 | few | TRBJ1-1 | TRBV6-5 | CASTQGGLNTEAFF | TGTGCCAGCACCCAGGGGGGATTGAACACTGAAGCTTTCTTT
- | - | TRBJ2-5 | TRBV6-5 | CASTWASDSKETQYF | TGTGCCAGCACCTGGGCCTCAGACAGTAAAGAGACCCAGTACTTC
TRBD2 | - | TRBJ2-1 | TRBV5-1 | CASSFLLAGGTEQFF | TGCGCCAGCAGCTTCCTACTAGCGGGGGGGACTGAGCAGTTCTTC
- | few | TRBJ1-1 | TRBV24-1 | CATSDPQRTEAFF | TGTGCCACCAGTGACCCTCAACGCACTGAAGCTTTCTTT
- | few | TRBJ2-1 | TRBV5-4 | CASSLGFGNEQFF | TGTGCCAGCAGCTTGGGGTTCGGGAATGAGCAGTTCTTC
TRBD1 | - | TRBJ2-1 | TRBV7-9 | CASSQRQGIKNEQFF | TGTGCCAGCAGCCAACGACAGGGAATTAAGAATGAGCAGTTCTTC
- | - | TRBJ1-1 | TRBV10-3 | CAISPRDTTMNTEAFF | TGTGCCATCAGTCCCAGGGACACGACCATGAACACTGAAGCTTTCTTT
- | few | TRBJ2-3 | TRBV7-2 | CASSLGAPGSSTDTQYF | TGTGCCAGCAGCTTAGGAGCGCCGGGTTCTAGCACAGATACGCAGTATTTT
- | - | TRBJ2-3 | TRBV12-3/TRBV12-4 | CASNPPGIADTQYF | TGTGCCAGCAATCCCCCAGGTATCGCAGATACGCAGTATTTT
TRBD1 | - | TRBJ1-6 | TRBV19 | CASSTDRAFGNSPLHF | TGTGCCAGTAGTACCGACAGGGCCTTCGGAAATTCACCCCTCCACTTT
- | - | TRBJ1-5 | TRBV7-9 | CASSSDGPYQPQHF | TGTGCCAGCAGCTCCGACGGACCCTATCAGCCCCAGCATTTT
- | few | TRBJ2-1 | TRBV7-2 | CASSLAGTDSYNEQFF | TGTGCCAGCAGCTTAGCTGGGACGGATTCCTACAATGAGCAGTTCTTC
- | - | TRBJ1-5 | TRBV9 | CASSASPATNQPQHF | TGTGCCAGCAGCGCCTCCCCAGCCACCAATCAGCCCCAGCATTTT
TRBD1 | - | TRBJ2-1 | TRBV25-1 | CASSSNRDRLNNEQFF | TGTGCCAGCAGTTCTAACCGGGACAGGCTGAACAATGAGCAGTTCTTC
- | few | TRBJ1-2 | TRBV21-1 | CASSRGRGYGYTF | TGTGCCAGCAGCAGGGGTAGGGGCTATGGCTACACCTTC